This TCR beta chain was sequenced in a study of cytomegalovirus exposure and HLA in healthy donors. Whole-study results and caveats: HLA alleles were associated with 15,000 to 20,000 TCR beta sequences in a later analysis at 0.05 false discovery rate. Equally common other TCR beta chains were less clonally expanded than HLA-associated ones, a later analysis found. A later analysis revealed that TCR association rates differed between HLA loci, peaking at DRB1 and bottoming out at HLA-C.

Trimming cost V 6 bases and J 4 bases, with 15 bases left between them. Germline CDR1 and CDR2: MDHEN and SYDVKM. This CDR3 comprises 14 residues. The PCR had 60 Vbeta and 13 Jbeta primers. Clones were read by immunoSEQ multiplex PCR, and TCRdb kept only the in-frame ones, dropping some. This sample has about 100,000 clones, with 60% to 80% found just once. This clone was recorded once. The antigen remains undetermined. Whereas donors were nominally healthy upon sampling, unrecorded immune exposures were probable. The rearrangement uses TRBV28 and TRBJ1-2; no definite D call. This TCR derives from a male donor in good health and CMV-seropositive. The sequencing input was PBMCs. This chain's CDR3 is CASRNSGGSYGYTF. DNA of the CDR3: TGTGCCAGCAGGAACTCAGGAGGAAGCTATGGCTACACCTTC.